These 27 T cell receptor beta chains were sequenced from one sample in a study of STAT5B mutations in CD4+ large granular lymphocyte leukemia. The data were produced by immunoSEQ multiplex PCR, yet TCRdb's version contains in-frame clones alone and is incomplete. The sample yields some 41,000 clones, roughly 80% seen once. Sample: CD4+ T cells from blood buffy coats. These TCRs come from a human donor in good health.

The chain carries TRBV27 and TRBJ2-3; D is unresolved. Germline V gene sequence: CDR1 MNHEY, CDR2 SMNVEV (reference sequence). The CDR3 length is 15 residues. Trimming cost V 2 bases and J 3 bases, with 12 bases left between them. CDR3 residues: CASSLGVLRTDTQYF. DNA of the CDR3: TGTGCCAGCAGTTTAGGGGTCCTTCGGACAGATACGCAGTATTTT.

This clone was recorded once. The chain couples TRBV14 to TRBJ1-3; TRBD1 aligns across 7 bases. The CDR3 extends over 16 amino acids. Germline lookup yields CDR1 SGHDN and CDR2 FVKESK. The ends lost 4 bases at V and 0 bases at J; junction bases unmatched: 6. The CDR3 sequence is CASSRTTGISGNTIYF. The CDR3 DNA sequence: TGTGCCAGCAGCCGTACGACAGGGATCTCTGGAAACACCATATATTTT. Full variable domain (missing parts from reference TRBV14 and TRBJ1-3): EAGVTQFPSHSVIEKGQTVTLRCDPISGHDNLYWYRRVMGKEIKFLLHFVKESKQDESGMPNNRFLAERTGGTYSTLKVQPAELEDSGVYFCASSRTTGISGNTIYFGEGSWLTVV.

The J gene is TRBJ2-4, the V gene TRBV5-1, with 11 bases identical to TRBD2. The CDR3 loop spans 16 amino acids. The V gene's germline CDR1 is SGHRS and CDR2 YFSETQ. The trim removed 2 bases at V and 3 bases at J, leaving 4 bases unmatched. The CDR3 protein is CASSLLAGGGKNIQYF. CDR3 DNA: TGCGCCAGCAGCTTATTAGCGGGAGGGGGCAAAAACATTCAGTACTTC.

The chain couples TRBV7-9 to TRBJ2-3, with TRBD1 as a possible D gene (6 bases). The CDR3 contains 14 residues. V lost 3 bases, J lost 2 bases, and 9 bases lay in between. Germline V CDR1 and CDR2: SEHNR, FQNEAQ (reference sequence). The CDR3 here is CASSFTGNTDTQYF. The CDR3 nucleotides read TGTGCCAGCAGCTTCACAGGGAACACAGATACGCAGTATTTT. The full variable domain, completed using reference TRBV7-9 and TRBJ2-3, is DTGVSQNPRHKITKRGQNVTFRCDPISEHNRLYWYRQTLGQGPEFLTYFQNEAQLEKSRLLSDRFSAERPKGSFSTLEIQRTEQGDSAMYLCASSFTGNTDTQYFGPGTRLTVL.

This clone was counted between two and nine times. The CDR3 region is CASSLDVFQRVETGELFF. The CDR3 nucleotides are TGTGCCAGCAGCTTAGACGTCTTCCAACGGGTAGAAACCGGGGAGCTGTTTTTT. V and J are TRBV11-1 and TRBJ2-2; D gene unclear. In germline, CDR1 is SGHAT, CDR2 FQDESV (reference sequence). This CDR3 contains 18 residues. V shed 1 base and J shed 5 bases, with 20 bases lying between them.

V usage is TRBV4-2 and J usage is TRBJ2-3; 11 nucleotides match TRBD2. With V trimmed by 2 bases and J by 3 bases, 7 bases remained unmatched. Germline values: CDR1 LGHNA, CDR2 YNFKEQ. The CDR3 has 17 residues. The CDR3: CASSQFSGGGPTDTQYF. The CDR3 DNA follows: TGTGCCAGCAGCCAATTTAGCGGGGGGGGCCCGACAGATACGCAGTATTTT.

This clone has more than one count but fewer than ten. This chain connects TRBV10-1 to TRBJ1-5; TRBD1 aligns across 7 bases. This CDR3 region has 14 residues. Germline CDR1 and CDR2: WNHNN and SYGVQD (reference sequence). J gave up 5 bases and V 6 bases, and 7 bases lay outside the gene matches. CDR3 region: CASREGARDQPQHF. As DNA, the CDR3 is TGCGCCAGCAGGGAGGGGGCGAGGGATCAGCCCCAGCATTTT.

This clone was picked up one time. The V call is TRBV7-9, the J call TRBJ1-2, with D possibly TRBD1 on 5 matching bases. CDR3 size: 15 residues. Trimming left V 0 bases short and J 4 bases short, with 12 bases between. From germline, CDR1 is SEHNR and CDR2 FQNEAQ (reference sequence). The DNA of the CDR3 is TGTGCCAGCAGCTTAGCCCGGGACGCCCGCTATGGCTACACCTTC. It encodes CASSLARDARYGYTF.

This chain connects TRBV19 to TRBJ2-2; 7 bases are shared with TRBD1. Germline assignment: CDR1 LNHDA and CDR2 SQIVND (reference sequence). This CDR3 is 15 amino acids long. With 5 bases clipped from V and 8 bases from J, the junction kept 11 bases outside the gene matches. CDR3 sequence (DNA): TGTGCCAGTAGTTTCCGGGACAGACGATATGGGGAGCTGTTTTTT. Residues: CASSFRDRRYGELFF.

The gene calls are TRBV6-1 and TRBJ1-3; TRBD1 might be the D (5 bases). The CDR3 has 14 residues. In germline, CDR1 is MNHNS, CDR2 SASEGT. Deletions cut 8 bases from V and 1 base from J, with 12 bases between. CDR3 residues: CASESGLSGNTIYF. Written as DNA, the CDR3 is TGTGCCAGCGAGTCGGGACTTTCTGGAAACACCATATATTTT.

The chain links TRBV11-1 to TRBJ1-1; D possibly corresponds to TRBD1 (6 bases). The V gene's germline CDR1 is SGHAT and CDR2 FQDESV (reference sequence). Trimming stripped 5 bases from V and 0 bases from J, with 22 bases between. CDR3 length equals 18 residues. The CDR3 DNA reads as TGTGCCAGCAGCGCAAGGGTCCAGGGGAGTGCCATGAACACTGAAGCTTTCTTT. It specifies CASSARVQGSAMNTEAFF.

The rearrangement links TRBV4-1 to TRBJ2-5; TRBD2 matches 9 bases. The J segment lost 4 bases and the V segment lost 1 base, leaving 7 bases of the junction unmatched. The CDR3 is made up of 16 amino acids. Germline V CDR1 and CDR2: MGHRA, YSYEKL. The CDR3 protein is CASSQVRGGPAETQYF. The DNA for the CDR3 is TGCGCCAGCAGCCAAGTGCGGGGGGGACCAGCAGAGACCCAGTACTTC.

This sequence joins TRBV5-4 and TRBJ1-2; 7 bases map to TRBD1. V was pared by 4 bases and J by 6 bases, with 9 bases of the junction left unmatched. The CDR3 is 14 amino acids. Germline CDR1 SGHNT, CDR2 YYREEE (reference sequence). DNA of the CDR3: TGTGCCAGCAGCCCGAGCGGGACAGACCATGGCTACACCTTC. Its protein product is CASSPSGTDHGYTF.

A single count supports this clone. V usage is TRBV25-1 and J usage is TRBJ2-2, with 9 bases aligning to TRBD1. The CDR3 spans 14 residues. The germline V gene has CDR1 MGHDK and CDR2 SYGVNS. The J segment lost 5 bases and the V segment lost 6 bases, leaving 4 bases of the junction unmatched. CDR3 residues: CASSGTGKTGELFF. In nucleotides, the CDR3 is TGTGCCAGCAGCGGGACAGGGAAAACCGGGGAGCTGTTTTTT.

This chain uses TRBV28 with TRBJ1-1, with 7 bases aligning to TRBD1. This CDR3 has 15 residues. The J segment lost 10 bases and the V segment lost 5 bases, leaving 16 bases of the junction unmatched. Germline-derived CDR1 and CDR2 are MDHEN and SYDVKM. CDR3: CASSLLQGPGIGAFF. In DNA form, the CDR3 reads TGTGCCAGCAGTCTCCTACAGGGGCCGGGGATCGGAGCTTTCTTT.

This clone appeared a single time. V usage is TRBV7-2 and J usage is TRBJ2-7; 11 positions match TRBD2. Germline V lookup: CDR1 SGHTA, CDR2 FQGNSA. The CDR3 has 16 amino acids. Losses at the gene ends were 7 bases for V and 5 bases for J; bases not matched to a gene: 13. The CDR3 reads CASTNSIAGGAHEQYF. CDR3 nucleotide sequence: TGTGCCAGCACCAATAGTATAGCGGGAGGGGCCCACGAGCAGTACTTC.

The V gene is TRBV7-6, the J gene TRBJ1-3; D ambiguous. Trimming cost V 5 bases and J 9 bases, with 17 bases left between them. There are 14 residues in the CDR3. Germline CDR1 reads SGHVS; CDR2 reads FNYEAQ. CDR3 coding DNA: TGTGCCAGCAGCCTCGGGCCACGGGAATCCACCATATATTTT. It translates to CASSLGPRESTIYF.

The chain has TRBV19 and TRBJ1-2, with 8 bases lining up with TRBD1. The CDR3 has 13 residues. The V segment lost 5 bases and the J segment 6 bases; nucleotides outside the gene matches: 5. The V gene's germline CDR1 is LNHDA and CDR2 SQIVND (reference sequence). As DNA, the CDR3 is TGTGCCAGTAGTTTAGGACAGGGCGATGGCTACACCTTC. The encoded protein is CASSLGQGDGYTF.

This chain connects TRBV6-6 to TRBJ2-3; D may be TRBD2 (6 bases). V was clipped by 6 bases and J by 4 bases, with 14 bases between them. The CDR3 sequence is 14 residues long. CDR1 and CDR2 from the germline V gene are MNHNY and SVGAGI (reference sequence). CDR3 DNA sequence: TGTGCCAGCAGAACGGGAGTCGAGGCAGATACGCAGTATTTT. Its protein product is CASRTGVEADTQYF.

The chain links TRBV7-9 to TRBJ2-7, with D possibly being TRBD2 (7 bases). Germline V gene lookup returns CDR1 SEHNR and CDR2 FQNEAQ (reference sequence). Trimming removed 5 bases from V and 3 bases from J, with 14 bases in between. CDR3 length: 14 amino acids. CDR3 residues: CASSGGAWGYEQYF. The CDR3, as DNA: TGTGCCAGCAGCGGGGGGGCTTGGGGCTACGAGCAGTACTTC.

The chain carries TRBV14 and TRBJ2-7; 7 bases align to TRBD1. The V gene end was trimmed by 4 bases and the J gene end by 3 bases; junction bases not matched to a gene: 6. CDR1 and CDR2 (germline): SGHDN, FVKESK. The CDR3 runs to 14 residues. The CDR3 reads CASSRAPGGYEQYF. The CDR3 DNA reads TGTGCCAGCAGCCGAGCCCCAGGGGGCTACGAGCAGTACTTC.

This chain uses TRBV6-6 with TRBJ1-5, with 7 positions matching TRBD1. The germline V gene encodes CDR1 MNHNY and CDR2 SVGAGI (reference sequence). The V gene end was trimmed by 4 bases and the J gene end by 1 base; junction bases not matched to a gene: 4. The CDR3 is 15 residues long. CDR3: CASSSQGGSNQPQHF. The CDR3 nucleotides read TGTGCCAGCAGTTCTCAGGGGGGGAGCAATCAGCCCCAGCATTTT.

The table lists this clone with a count of one. The rearrangement joins TRBV4-1 to TRBJ2-6; possibly TRBD1 or TRBD2 for D (5 bases each). The germline gives CDR1 MGHRA, CDR2 YSYEKL. V was pared by 6 bases and J by 2 bases, with 20 bases between. The CDR3 totals 18 residues. The CDR3: CASRLIWEWGTGANVLTF. The CDR3 nucleotides read TGCGCCAGCAGACTGATTTGGGAGTGGGGGACTGGGGCCAACGTCCTGACTTTC.

This clone was observed a single time. The V call is TRBV15, the J call TRBJ1-1, with TRBD1 matching over 8 bases. This CDR3 contains 15 residues. Germline CDR1 and CDR2: LNHNV and YYDKDF (reference sequence). J was trimmed by 1 base and V by 1 base; bases with no gene match: 2. CDR3 DNA: TGTGCCACCAGCAGAGGGACAGGGCCGAACACTGAAGCTTTCTTT. Residues: CATSRGTGPNTEAFF.

This rearrangement joins TRBV7-9 to TRBJ1-1; D unresolved. The V gene's germline CDR1 is SEHNR and CDR2 FQNEAQ (reference sequence). Trimming removed 7 bases from V and 0 bases from J, with 15 bases in between. The CDR3 is 15 amino acids. The DNA of the CDR3 is TGTGCCAGCACACTCCTTCCGACGGTGAACACTGAAGCTTTCTTT. As protein: CASTLLPTVNTEAFF.

This clone occurred a few times. The V call is TRBV23-1, the J call TRBJ2-7, with a weak D call TRBD2 (5 bases). TRBV23-1 is reported as an ORF; its role is uncertain. V was shortened by 2 bases and J by 0 bases, with 20 bases between the two germline ends. The CDR3 is 18 amino acids. For the CDR3, the DNA is TGCGCCAGCAGTCAAATCGAGGCCCCGGGTCGGGACTCCTACGAGCAGTACTTC. Protein product: CASSQIEAPGRDSYEQYF.

The V call is TRBV5-5, the J call TRBJ2-2; 7 bases are shared with TRBD2. Per the germline V gene, CDR1 is SGHKS and CDR2 is YYEKEE (reference sequence). This CDR3 spans 16 amino acids. With V trimmed by 7 bases and J by 4 bases, 13 bases remained unmatched. CDR3 in DNA: TGTGCCAGCCCAAGGGAGGGGCAGGGCGTCACCGGGGAGCTGTTTTTT. Its translation is CASPREGQGVTGELFF.